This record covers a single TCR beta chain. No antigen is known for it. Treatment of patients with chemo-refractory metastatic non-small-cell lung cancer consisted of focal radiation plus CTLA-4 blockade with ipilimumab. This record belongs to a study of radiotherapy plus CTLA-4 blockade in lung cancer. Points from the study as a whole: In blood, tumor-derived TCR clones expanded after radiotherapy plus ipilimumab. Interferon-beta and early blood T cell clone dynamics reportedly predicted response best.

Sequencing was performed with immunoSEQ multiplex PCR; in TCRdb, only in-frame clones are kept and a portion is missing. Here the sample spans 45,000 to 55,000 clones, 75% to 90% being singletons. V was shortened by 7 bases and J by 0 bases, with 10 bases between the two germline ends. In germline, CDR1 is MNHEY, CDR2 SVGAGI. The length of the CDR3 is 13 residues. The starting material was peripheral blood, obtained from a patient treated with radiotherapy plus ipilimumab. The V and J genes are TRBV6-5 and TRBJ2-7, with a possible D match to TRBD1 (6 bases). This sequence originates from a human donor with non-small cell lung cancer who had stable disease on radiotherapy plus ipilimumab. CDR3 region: CASTGQTSYEQYF. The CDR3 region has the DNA TGTGCCAGCACCGGACAGACCTCCTACGAGCAGTACTTC.